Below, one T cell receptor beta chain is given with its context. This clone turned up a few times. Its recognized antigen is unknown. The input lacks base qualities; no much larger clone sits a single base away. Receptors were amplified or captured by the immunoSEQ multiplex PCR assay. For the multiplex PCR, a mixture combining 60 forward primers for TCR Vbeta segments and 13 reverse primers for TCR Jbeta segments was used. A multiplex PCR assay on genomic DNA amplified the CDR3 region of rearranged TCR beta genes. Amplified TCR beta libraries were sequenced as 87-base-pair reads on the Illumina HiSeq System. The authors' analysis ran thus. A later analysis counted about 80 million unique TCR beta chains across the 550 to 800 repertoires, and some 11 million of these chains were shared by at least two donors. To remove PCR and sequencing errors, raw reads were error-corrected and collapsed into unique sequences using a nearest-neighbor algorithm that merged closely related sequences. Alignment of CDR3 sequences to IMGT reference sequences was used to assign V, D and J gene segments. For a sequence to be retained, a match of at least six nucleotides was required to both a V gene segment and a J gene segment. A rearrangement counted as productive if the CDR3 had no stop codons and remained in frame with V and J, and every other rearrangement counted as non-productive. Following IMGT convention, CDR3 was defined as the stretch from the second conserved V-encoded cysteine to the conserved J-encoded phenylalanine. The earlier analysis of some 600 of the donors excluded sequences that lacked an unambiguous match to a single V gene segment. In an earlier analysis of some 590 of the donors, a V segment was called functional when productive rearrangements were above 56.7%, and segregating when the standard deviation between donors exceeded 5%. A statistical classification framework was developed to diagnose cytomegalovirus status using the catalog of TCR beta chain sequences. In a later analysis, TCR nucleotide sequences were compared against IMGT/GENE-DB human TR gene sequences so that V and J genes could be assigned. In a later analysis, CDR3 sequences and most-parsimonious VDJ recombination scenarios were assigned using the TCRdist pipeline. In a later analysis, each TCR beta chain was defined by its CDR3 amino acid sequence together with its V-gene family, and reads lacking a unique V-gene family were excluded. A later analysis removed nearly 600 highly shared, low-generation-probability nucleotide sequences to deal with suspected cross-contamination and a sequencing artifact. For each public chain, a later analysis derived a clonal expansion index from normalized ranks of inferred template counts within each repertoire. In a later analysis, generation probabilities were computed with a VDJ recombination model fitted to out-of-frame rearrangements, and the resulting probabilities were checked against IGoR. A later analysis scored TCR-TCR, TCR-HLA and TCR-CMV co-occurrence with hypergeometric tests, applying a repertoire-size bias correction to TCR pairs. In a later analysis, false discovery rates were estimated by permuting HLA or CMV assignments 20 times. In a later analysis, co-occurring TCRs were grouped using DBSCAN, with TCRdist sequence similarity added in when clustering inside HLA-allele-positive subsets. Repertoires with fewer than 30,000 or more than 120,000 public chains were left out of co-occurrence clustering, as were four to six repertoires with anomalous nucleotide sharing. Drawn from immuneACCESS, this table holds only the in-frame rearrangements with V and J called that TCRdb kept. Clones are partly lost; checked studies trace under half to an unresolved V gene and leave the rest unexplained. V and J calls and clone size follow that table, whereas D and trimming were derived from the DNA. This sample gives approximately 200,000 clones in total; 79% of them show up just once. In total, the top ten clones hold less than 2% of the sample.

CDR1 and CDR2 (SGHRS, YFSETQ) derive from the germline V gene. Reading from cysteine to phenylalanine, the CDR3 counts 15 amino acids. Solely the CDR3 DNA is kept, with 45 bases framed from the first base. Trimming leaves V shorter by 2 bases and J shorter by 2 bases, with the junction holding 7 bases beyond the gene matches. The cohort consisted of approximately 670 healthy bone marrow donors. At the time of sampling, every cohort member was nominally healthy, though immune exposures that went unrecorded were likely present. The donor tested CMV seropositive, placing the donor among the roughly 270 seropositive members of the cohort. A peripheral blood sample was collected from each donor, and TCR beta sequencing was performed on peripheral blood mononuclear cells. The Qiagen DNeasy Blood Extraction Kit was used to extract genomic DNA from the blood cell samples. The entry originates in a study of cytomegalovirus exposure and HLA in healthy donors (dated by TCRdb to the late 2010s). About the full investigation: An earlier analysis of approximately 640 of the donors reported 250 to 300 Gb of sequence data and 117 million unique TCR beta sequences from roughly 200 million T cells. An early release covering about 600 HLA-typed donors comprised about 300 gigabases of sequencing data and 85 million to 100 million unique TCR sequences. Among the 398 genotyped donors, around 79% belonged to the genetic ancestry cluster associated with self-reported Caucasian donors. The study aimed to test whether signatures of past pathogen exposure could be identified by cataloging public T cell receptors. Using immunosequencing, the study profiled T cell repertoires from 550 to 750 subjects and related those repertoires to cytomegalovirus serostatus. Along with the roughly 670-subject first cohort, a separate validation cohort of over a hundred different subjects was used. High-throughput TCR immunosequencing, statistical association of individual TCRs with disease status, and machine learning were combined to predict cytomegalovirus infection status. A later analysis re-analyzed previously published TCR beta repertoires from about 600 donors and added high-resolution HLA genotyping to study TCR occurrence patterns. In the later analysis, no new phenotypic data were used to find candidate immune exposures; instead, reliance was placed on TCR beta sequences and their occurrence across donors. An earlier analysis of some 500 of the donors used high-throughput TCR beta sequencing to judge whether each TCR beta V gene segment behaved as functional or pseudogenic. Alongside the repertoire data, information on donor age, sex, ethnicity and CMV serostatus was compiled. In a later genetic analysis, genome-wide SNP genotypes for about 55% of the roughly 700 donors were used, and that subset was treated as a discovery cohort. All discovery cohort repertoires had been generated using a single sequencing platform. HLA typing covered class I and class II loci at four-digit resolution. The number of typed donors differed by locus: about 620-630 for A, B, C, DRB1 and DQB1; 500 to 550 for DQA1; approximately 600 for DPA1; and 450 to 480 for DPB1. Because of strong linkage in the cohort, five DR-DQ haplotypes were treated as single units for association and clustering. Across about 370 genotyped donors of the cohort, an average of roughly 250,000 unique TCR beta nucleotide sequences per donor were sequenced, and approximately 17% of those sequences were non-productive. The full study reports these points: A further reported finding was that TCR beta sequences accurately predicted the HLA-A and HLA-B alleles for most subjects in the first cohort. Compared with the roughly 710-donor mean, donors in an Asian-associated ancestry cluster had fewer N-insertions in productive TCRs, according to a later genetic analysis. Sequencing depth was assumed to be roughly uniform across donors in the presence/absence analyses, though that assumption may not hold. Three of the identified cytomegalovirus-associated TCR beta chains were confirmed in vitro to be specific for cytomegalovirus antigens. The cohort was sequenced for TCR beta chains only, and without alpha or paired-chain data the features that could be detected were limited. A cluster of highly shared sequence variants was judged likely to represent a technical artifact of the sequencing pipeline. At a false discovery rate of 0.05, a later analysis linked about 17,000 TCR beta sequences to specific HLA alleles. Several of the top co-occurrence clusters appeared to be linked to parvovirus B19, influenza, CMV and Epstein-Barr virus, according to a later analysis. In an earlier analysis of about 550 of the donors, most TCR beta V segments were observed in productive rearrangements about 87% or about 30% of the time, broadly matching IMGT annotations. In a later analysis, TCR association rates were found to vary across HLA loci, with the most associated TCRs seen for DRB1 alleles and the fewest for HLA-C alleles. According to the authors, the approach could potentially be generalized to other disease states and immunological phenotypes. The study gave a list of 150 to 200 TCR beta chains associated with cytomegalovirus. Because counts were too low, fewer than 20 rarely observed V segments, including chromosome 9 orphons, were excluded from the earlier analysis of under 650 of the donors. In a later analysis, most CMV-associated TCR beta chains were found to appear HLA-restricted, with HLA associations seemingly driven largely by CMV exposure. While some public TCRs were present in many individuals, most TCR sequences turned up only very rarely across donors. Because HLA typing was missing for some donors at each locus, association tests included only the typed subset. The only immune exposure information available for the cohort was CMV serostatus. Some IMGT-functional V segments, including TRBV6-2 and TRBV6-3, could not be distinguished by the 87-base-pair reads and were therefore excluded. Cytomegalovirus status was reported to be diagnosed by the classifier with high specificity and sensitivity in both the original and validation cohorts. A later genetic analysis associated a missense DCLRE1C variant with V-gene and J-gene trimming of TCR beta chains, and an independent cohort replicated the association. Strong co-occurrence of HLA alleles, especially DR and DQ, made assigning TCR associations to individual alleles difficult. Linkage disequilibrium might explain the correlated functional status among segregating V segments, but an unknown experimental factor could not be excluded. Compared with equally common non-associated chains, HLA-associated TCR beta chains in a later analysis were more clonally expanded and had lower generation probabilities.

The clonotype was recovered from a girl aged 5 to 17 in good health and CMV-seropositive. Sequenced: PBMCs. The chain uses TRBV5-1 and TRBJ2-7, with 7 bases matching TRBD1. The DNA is TGCGCCAGCAGCTTAACAGGGGTGAATCCCTACGAGCAGTACTTC. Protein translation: CASSLTGVNPYEQYF.